This TCR beta chain was captured by sequencing in a study of radiation and T cells in renal cell carcinoma (dated by TCRdb to 2018 to 2021). About the investigation overall: TCR beta sequencing covered 50 or so samples in total, comprising some 26 tumors and about 27 peripheral blood samples. In the 55 or so samples combined, 4 million to 5 million unique CDR3 nucleotide sequences were found, encoding roughly 2,500,000 unique CDR3 amino acid sequences.

Findings and caveats that apply to the study as a whole: Because only small tumor regions of 0.9 to 1 g were available, the study did not capture intratumoral heterogeneity. Compared with controls, irradiated tumors had higher TCR clonality, as the top 100 clonotypes made up an average of roughly 54% of the repertoire, versus approximately 43% in nephrectomy-only tumors. With a single-armed trial design, the study had no way to address how radiation dose or scheduling affects the TCR repertoire. Irradiated tumors contained more dominant CDR3 motifs, and these motifs occupied a larger share of the repertoire than in control tumors.

Turning to this clone: The antigen it binds to is not known. No per-base quality is available; no much larger clone lies one base away.

The meaning of the sample's time point label: tumor resected at nephrectomy. What this sample's treatment or condition label stands for: treatment-naive control, cytoreductive nephrectomy. The control tumors were taken from treatment-naive renal cell carcinoma patients who had cytoreductive nephrectomy with no earlier radiation. All patients had renal cell carcinoma with clear cell pathology. The control tumors used for TCR sequencing were from a few females and some 12 males, were resected between the early 2010s and the mid-2010s, and had a median patient age of around 50 years (range about 40 to 90). Tumors were mechanically dissociated, digested with collagenase/hyaluronidase at 37 °C, processed in gentleMACS C tubes, and stored in liquid nitrogen. Genomic DNA for TCR sequencing was prepared using the QIAamp DNA Blood Mini Kit (Qiagen). The analyses included just those samples that passed every quality control check.

V has 4 bases trimmed and J has 1 base trimmed; junction bases matching no gene number 7. From a lookup of the germline V gene, CDR1 and CDR2 are SGHRS and YFSETQ. The CDR3 measures 15 amino acids from cysteine to phenylalanine. The CDR3 DNA has 45 bases and is translated from base 1. TCR beta libraries were generated from genomic DNA with the immunoSEQ kit, following the manufacturer's recommendations. Library preparation used a first multiplex PCR with proprietary primers, then a second PCR adding unique barcodes, with bead cleanups after each round. Each sample batch included a kit-provided positive control reaction and a negative control reaction. The final libraries were assessed on an Agilent 4200 TapeStation D1000 ScreenTape, pooled by volume, and quantified by qPCR. An Illumina NextSeq500 fitted with a MidOutput 150-cycle cartridge performed the sequencing, running 156 Read1 cycles and 15 Index1 cycles with the kit's custom primers. The pooled library was loaded at around 1 pM, and about 20% PhiX control was spiked in. On the authors' methods: Vendor-processed data were analyzed in R, and a clonotype was defined as all T cells sharing the same CDR3 nucleotide sequence. For clone abundance analyses, frequencies were normalized to the 10,000 most abundant clones per sample. Public T cell clones, which averaged fewer than five per sample, were removed prior to analysis. ImmunoMap was used for dominant motif analysis with the PAM10 matrix, a gap penalty of 30, and a homology threshold of 0.3, and any motif reaching a cumulative frequency of at least 0.01 was considered dominant. TCRdb obtained this table from immuneACCESS and retained in-frame rearrangements with V and J assigned. These tables miss some clones; where compared with another copy, unresolved V genes account for less than half of the shortfall, and the remainder is unexplained. D and trimming were read from the DNA, whereas the V and J calls and clone size are those reported in that table. This sample comprises about 24,000 clones, roughly 60% of them detected only once. Clones ranked in the top ten supply around a fifth of the sample.

Recombination joined TRBV5-1 with TRBJ1-1; the junction holds 7 bases that match TRBD1. The material was tumor tissue, obtained from a patient whose treatment was nephrectomy without radiotherapy. The receptor was derived from a man aged 40-49 years with renal cell carcinoma. The CDR3 region has the sequence CASSPRDSGNTEAFF. The sequenced DNA: TGCGCCAGCAGCCCCCGGGACAGTGGGAACACTGAAGCTTTCTTT.